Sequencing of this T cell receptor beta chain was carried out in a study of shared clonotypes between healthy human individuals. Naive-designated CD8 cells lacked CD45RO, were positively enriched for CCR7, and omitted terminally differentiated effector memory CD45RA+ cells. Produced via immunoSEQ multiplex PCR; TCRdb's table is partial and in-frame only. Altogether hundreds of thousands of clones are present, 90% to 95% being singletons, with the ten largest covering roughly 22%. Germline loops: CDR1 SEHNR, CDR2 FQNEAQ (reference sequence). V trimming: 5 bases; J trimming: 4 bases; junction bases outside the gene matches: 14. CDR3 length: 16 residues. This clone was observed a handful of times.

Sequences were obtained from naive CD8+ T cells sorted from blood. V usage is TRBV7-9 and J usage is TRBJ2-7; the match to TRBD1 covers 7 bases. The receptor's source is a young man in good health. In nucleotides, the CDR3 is TGTGCCAGCAGCCCAGATCCCGGGACAGTGATATACGAGCAGTACTTC. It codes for CASSPDPGTVIYEQYF. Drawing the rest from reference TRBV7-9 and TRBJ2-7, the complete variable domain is DTGVSQNPRHKITKRGQNVTFRCDPISEHNRLYWYRQTLGQGPEFLTYFQNEAQLEKSRLLSDRFSAERPKGSFSTLEIQRTEQGDSAMYLCASSPDPGTVIYEQYFGPGTRLTVT.